The clone carrying this T cell receptor beta chain came up a few times. What it binds is unknown. Only Caucasian adults living in Nashville, Tennessee made up the donor group. The investigators split CD4+ cells into a CD45RA+ naive subset and a CD45RA-negative memory subset. Here immunoSEQ multiplex PCR was the method, and the copy in TCRdb shows in-frame clones only, minus some. The sample comprises a few million clones, 85% to 95% of which are singletons, and around 0.35% rests with the top ten. The data originate from a study of shared clonotypes between healthy human individuals. The overall study: CD8 memory received one plate per donor, CD8 naive two, CD4 memory three and CD4 naive three.

Points from the study as a whole: A limitation of the genetic and exposure-history diversity represented arose from few donors.

The V end lost 1 base, the J end lost 11 bases, and 11 bases lay between the germline ends. CDR3 length: 13 residues. Germline V gene lookup returns CDR1 LNHDA and CDR2 SQIVND (reference sequence). The sequencing input was naive CD4+ T cells from PBMCs. Subset indicated: CD45RA+ positively selected. The chain carries TRBV19 and TRBJ1-4; D is unclear. The source of this sequence is a man in his late teens or twenties in good health. Some clones in this sample may be carry-over from other donors' samples. The CDR3 loop is CASSIVGSSKLFF. The CDR3 DNA follows: TGTGCCAGTAGTATAGTAGGGTCCTCCAAACTGTTTTTT.